This T cell receptor (beta chain) came from a study of T-cell reconstitution after alpha-beta-depleted transplantation in children. Germline V gene lookup returns CDR1 KGHDR and CDR2 SFDVKD. The V and J ends lost 4 bases and 4 bases, in that order; junction bases with no gene match: 5. The CDR3 has 16 residues. TCRbeta library preparation incorporated unique molecular identifiers. MiXCR was run by TCRdb on the PCR reads, yielding one entry per CDR3 protein. The sample includes about 980,000 distinct CDR3 sequences, around 30% of them seen just once. V and J are TRBV24-1 and TRBJ2-2, with 10 positions matching TRBD1. The origin of this receptor is a boy less than two years old who had a stem cell transplant for SCID, so the T cells may come from the graft donor. Source: PBMCs, mostly from graft donor cells, taken 360 days after TCRalphabeta/CD19-depleted stem cell transplant. The CDR3: CATSDRDRGGTGELFF. The DNA of the CDR3 is TGTGCCACCAGTGACCGGGACAGGGGTGGCACCGGGGAGCTGTTTTTT.